This T cell receptor beta chain was identified in a study of lymphopenia after photon versus proton radiotherapy. The study's findings and limits: Proton therapy kept repertoires fairly stable, unlike photons, which gained effector/memory cells. Post-nadir TCR diversity decline inversely tracked overall survival among those who died. After lymphocyte nadir, photon-treated repertoires showed oligoclonal expansion, especially CD8+ Temra. Authors raise, but do not show, better survival with proton therapy.

Germline lookup yields CDR1 MNHEY and CDR2 SMNVEV (reference sequence). The V and J ends lost 6 bases and 12 bases respectively, with 21 bases between them. The CDR3 runs 14 residues. On this clone: The antigen is undetermined.

Repertoires were generated with immunoSEQ multiplex PCR, while TCRdb's copy carries only in-frame clones and drops some. This sample has 25,000 to 35,000 clones; about 90% occur once, and the top ten carry approximately 6.6%. The sample in question was peripheral blood, obtained from a patient treated with photon-based radiotherapy. The chain joins TRBV27 to TRBJ1-5; the D gene is possibly TRBD1 (6 bases). The sequence derives from a woman aged 45-60 years with pancreatic cancer. CDR3 nucleotides: TGTGCCAGCAGGGAGGGGGGCCGAATGACAGTCCAGCATTTT. As protein: CASREGGRMTVQHF.